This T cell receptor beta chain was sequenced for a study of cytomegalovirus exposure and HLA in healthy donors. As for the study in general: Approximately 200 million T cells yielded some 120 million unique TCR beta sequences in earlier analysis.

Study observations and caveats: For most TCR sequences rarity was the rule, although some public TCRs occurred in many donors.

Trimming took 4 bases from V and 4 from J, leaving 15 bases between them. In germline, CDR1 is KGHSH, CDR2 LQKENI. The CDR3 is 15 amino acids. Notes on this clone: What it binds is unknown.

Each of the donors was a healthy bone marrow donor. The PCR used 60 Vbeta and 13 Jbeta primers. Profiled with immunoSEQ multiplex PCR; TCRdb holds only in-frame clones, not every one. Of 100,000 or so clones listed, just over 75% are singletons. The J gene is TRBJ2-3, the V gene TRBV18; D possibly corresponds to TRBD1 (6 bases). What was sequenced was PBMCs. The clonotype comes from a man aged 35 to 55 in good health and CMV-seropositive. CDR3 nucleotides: TGTGCCAGCTCACGGATCGTGGCAGGGGCAGATACGCAGTATTTT. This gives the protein CASSRIVAGADTQYF.